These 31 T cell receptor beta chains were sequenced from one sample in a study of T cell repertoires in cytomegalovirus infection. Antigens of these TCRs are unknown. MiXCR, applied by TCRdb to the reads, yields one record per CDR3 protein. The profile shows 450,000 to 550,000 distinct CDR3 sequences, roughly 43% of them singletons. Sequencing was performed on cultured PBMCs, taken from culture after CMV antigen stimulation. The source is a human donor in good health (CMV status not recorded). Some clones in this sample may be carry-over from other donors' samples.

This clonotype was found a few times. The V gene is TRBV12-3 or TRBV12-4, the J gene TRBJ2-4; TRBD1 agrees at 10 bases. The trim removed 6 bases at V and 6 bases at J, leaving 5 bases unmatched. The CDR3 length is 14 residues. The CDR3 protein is CASRGRTGGNIQYF. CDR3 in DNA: TGTGCCAGCAGGGGTAGGACAGGGGGAAACATTCAGTACTTC.

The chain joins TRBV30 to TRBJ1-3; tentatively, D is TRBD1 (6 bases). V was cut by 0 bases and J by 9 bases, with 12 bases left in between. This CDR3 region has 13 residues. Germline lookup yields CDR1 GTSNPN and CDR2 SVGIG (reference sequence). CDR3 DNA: TGTGCCTGGAGTGTAGGCGGGGGCTCCACCATATATTTT. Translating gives CAWSVGGGSTIYF.

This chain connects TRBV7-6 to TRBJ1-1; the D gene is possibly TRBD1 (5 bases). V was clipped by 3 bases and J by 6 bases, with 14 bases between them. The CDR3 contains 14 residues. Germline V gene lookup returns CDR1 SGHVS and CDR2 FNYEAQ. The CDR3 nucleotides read TGTGCCAGCAGCTTGGGGGGAGGGCAGGCTGAAGCTTTCTTT. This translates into CASSLGGGQAEAFF. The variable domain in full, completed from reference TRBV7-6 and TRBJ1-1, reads GAGVSQSPRYKVTKRGQDVALRCDPISGHVSLYWYRQALGQGPEFLTYFNYEAQQDKSGLPNDRFSAERPEGSISTLTIQRTEQRDSAMYRCASSLGGGQAEAFFGQGTRLTVV.

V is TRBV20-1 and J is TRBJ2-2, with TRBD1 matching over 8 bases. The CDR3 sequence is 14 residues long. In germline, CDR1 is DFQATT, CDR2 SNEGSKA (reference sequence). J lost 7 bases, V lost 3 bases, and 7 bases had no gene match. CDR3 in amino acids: CSARDRVGHGELFF. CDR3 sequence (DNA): TGCAGTGCTAGGGACAGGGTGGGTCACGGGGAGCTGTTTTTT.

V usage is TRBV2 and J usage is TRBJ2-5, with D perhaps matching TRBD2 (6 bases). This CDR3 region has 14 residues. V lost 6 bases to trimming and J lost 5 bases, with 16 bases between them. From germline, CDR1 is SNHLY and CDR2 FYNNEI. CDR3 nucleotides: TGTGCCAGCAGAATGGGGACTTCAGCGGAGACCCAGTACTTC. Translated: CASRMGTSAETQYF.

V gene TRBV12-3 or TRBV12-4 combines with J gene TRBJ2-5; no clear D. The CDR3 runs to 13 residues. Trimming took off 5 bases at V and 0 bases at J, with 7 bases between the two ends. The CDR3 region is CASSDLNQETQYF. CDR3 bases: TGTGCCAGCAGTGACTTGAACCAAGAGACCCAGTACTTC.

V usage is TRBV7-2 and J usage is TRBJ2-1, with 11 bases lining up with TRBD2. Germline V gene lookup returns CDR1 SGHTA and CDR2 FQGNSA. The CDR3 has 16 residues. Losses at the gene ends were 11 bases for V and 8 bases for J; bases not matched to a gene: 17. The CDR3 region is CASAKSASGGQDEQFF. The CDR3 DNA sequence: TGTGCCTCAGCAAAGAGCGCTAGCGGGGGGCAGGATGAGCAGTTCTTC.

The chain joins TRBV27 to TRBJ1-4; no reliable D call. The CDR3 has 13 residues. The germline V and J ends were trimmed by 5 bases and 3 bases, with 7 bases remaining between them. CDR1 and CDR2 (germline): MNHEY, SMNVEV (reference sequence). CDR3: CASSLAPNEKLFF. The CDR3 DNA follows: TGTGCCAGCAGTCTTGCTCCTAATGAAAAACTGTTTTTT.

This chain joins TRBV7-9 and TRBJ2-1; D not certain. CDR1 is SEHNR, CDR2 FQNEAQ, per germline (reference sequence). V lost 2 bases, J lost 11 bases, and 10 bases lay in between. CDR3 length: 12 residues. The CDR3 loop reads CASSLSWTQQFF. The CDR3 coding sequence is TGTGCCAGCAGCTTATCGTGGACCCAGCAGTTCTTC.

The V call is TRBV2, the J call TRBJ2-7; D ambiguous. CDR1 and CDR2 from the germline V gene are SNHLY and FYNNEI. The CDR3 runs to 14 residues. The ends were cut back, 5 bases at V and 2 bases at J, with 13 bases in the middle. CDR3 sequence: CASSPSQPAYEQYF. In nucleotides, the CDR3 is TGTGCCAGCAGTCCCTCGCAGCCAGCCTACGAGCAGTACTTC.

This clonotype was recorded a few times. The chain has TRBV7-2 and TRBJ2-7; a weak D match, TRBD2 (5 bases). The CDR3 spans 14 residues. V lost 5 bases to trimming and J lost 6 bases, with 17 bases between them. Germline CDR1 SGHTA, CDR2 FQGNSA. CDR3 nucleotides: TGTGCCAGCAGCAATGGGGTGGGAGTGGGCGAGCAGTACTTC. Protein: CASSNGVGVGEQYF.

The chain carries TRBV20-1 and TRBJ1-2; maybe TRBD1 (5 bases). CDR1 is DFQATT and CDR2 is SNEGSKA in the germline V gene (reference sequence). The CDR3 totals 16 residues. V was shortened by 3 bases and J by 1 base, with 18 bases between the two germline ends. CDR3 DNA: TGCAGTGCTAGCCCGGGACCGGGGAGCCTTAACTATGGCTACACCTTC. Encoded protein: CSASPGPGSLNYGYTF.

CDR3 sequence (DNA): TGTGCCAGCAGCTTTGAGCGGAGTTCTAACTATGGCTACACCTTC. This codes for CASSFERSSNYGYTF. This rearrangement joins TRBV7-4 to TRBJ1-2; D not certain. With 3 bases removed from V and 0 bases from J, the gap between germline ends came to 11 bases. Germline CDR1 reads SGHVT; CDR2 reads SQSDAQ. The CDR3 totals 15 residues.

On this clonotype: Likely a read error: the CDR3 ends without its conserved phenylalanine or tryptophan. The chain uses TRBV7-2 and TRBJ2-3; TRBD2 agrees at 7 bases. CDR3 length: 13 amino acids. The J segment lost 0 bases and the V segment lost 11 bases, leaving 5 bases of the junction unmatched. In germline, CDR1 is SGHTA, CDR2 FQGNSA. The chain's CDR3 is CAAGGRSTDTQYI. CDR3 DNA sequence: TGTGCCGCCGGGGGGAGAAGCACAGATACGCAGTATATT.

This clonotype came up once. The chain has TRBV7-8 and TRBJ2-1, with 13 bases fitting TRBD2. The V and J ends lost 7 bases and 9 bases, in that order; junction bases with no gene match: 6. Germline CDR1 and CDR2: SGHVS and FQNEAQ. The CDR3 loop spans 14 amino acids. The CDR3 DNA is TGTGCCAGCAACCGTACTAGCGGGAGGGCTGAGCAGTTCTTC. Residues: CASNRTSGRAEQFF.

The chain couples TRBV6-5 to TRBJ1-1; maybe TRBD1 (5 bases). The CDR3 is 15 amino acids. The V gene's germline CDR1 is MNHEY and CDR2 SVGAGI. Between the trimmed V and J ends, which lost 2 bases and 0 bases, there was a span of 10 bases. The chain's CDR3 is CASSYAGSMNTEAFF. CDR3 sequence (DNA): TGTGCCAGCAGTTACGCAGGGAGCATGAACACTGAAGCTTTCTTT.

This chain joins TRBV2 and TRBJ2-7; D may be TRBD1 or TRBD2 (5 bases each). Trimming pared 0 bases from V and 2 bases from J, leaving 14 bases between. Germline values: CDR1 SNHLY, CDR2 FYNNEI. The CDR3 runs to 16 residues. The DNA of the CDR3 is TGTGCCAGCAGTGAAGCGCAGGGACGGAAAACCTACGAGCAGTACTTC. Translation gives CASSEAQGRKTYEQYF.

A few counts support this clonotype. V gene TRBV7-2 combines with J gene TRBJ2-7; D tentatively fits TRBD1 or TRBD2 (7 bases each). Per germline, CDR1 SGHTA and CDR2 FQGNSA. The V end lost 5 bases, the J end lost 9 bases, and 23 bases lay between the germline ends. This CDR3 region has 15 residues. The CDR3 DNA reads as TGTGCCAGCAGCCCCCAGGGGGGGCCAACCTCCGGGCAGTACTTC. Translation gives CASSPQGGPTSGQYF. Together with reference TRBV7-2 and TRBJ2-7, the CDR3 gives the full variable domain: GAGVSQSPSNKVTEKGKDVELRCDPISGHTALYWYRQSLGQGLEFLIYFQGNSAPDKSGLPSDRFSAERTGGSVSTLTIQRTQQEDSAVYLCASSPQGGPTSGQYFGPGTRLTVT.

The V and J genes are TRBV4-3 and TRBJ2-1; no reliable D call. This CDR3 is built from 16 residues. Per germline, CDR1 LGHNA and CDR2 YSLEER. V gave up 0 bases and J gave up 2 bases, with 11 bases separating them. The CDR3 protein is CASSQDRAYPYNEQFF. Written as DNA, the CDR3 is TGCGCCAGCAGCCAAGATAGAGCGTACCCCTACAATGAGCAGTTCTTC.

CDR3 sequence (DNA): TGCAGTGCCGGTCGACACGGACAGGGGCGGGAGAGCAATTCACCCCTCCACTTT. It codes for CSAGRHGQGRESNSPLHF. The chain links TRBV20-1 to TRBJ1-6; 9 bases are a match to TRBD1. Germline CDR1 reads DFQATT; CDR2 reads SNEGSKA (reference sequence). The CDR3 consists of 18 residues. Unmatched junction bases numbered 19, after V lost 6 bases and J lost 7 bases.

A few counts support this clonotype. The CDR3 bases are TGTGCCACCAGTGACCCGAGCACAGATACGCAGTATTTT. Translated, it gives CATSDPSTDTQYF. The chain links TRBV24-1 to TRBJ2-3; the D is unclear. Germline assignment: CDR1 KGHDR and CDR2 SFDVKD. This CDR3 has 13 residues. Trimming removed 4 bases from V and 0 bases from J, with 4 bases in between.

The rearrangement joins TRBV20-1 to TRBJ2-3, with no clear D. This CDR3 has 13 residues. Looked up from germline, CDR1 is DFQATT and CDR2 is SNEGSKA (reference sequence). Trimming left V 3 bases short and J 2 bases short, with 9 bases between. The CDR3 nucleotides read TGCAGTGCTAGTCTCGAGTACACAGATACGCAGTATTTT. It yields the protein CSASLEYTDTQYF.

In DNA, the CDR3 is TGTGCCAGCAGTTCCGGGGGGCTCGGCTACACCTTC. Residues: CASSSGGLGYTF. The rearrangement links TRBV6-2 or TRBV6-3 to TRBJ1-2, with D maybe TRBD1 (6 bases). With 4 bases removed from V and 8 bases from J, the gap between germline ends came to 11 bases. CDR3 length equals 12 residues. Germline loops: CDR1 MNHEY, CDR2 SVGEGT.

CDR3 nucleotides: TGTGCCAGCAGTTACGGCGGGTATAGCTCCTACAATGAGCAGTTCTTC. This sequence encodes CASSYGGYSSYNEQFF. The chain uses TRBV6-2 or TRBV6-3 and TRBJ2-1; a possible D gene is TRBD2 (5 bases). The V gene lost 2 bases and the J gene lost 0 bases, with 11 bases spanning the gap. This CDR3 is 16 amino acids long. Germline V lookup: CDR1 MNHEY, CDR2 SVGEGT.

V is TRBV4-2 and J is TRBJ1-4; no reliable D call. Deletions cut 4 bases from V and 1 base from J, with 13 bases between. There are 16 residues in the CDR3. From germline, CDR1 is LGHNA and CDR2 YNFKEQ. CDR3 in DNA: TGTGCCAGCAGCCCGCTATCTCTGGGAACTAATGAAAAACTGTTTTTT. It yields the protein CASSPLSLGTNEKLFF.

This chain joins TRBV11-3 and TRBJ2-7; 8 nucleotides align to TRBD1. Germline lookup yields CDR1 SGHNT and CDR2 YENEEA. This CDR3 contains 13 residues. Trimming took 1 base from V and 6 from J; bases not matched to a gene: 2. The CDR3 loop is CASSLGTGSEQYF. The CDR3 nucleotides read TGTGCCAGCAGCTTAGGGACAGGGAGCGAGCAGTACTTC.

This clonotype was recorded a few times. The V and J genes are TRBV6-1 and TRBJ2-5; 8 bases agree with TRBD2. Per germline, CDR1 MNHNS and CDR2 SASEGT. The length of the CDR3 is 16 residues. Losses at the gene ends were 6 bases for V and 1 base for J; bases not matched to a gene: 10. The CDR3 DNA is TGTGCCAGCAGCTCACTCCCCGGGGGGGGCCAAGAGACCCAGTACTTC. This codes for CASSSLPGGGQETQYF.

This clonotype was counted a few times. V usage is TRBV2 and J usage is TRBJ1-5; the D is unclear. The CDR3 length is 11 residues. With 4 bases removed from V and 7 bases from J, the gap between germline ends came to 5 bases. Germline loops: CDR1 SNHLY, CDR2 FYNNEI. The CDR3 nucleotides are TGTGCCAGCAGTGTTTGGCAGCCCCAGCATTTT. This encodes CASSVWQPQHF.

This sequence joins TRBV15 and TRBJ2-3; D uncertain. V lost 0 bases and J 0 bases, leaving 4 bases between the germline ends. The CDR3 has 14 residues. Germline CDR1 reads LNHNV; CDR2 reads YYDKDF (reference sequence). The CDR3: CATSRDGSTDTQYF. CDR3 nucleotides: TGTGCCACCAGCAGAGACGGGAGCACAGATACGCAGTATTTT.

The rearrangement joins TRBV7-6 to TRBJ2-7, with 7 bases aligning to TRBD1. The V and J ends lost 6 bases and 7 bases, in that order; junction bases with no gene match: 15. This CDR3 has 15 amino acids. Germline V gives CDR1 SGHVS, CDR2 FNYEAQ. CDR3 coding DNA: TGTGCCAGCAGTTTGATAGGGGGCGCGATGGGTGAGCAGTACTTC. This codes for CASSLIGGAMGEQYF.

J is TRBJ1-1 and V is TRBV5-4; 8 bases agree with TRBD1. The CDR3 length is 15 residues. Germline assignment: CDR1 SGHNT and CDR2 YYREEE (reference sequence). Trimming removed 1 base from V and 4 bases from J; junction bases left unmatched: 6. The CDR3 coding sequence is TGTGCCAGCAGCTTGATGGGACAGGTGGGCACTGAAGCTTTCTTT. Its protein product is CASSLMGQVGTEAFF.